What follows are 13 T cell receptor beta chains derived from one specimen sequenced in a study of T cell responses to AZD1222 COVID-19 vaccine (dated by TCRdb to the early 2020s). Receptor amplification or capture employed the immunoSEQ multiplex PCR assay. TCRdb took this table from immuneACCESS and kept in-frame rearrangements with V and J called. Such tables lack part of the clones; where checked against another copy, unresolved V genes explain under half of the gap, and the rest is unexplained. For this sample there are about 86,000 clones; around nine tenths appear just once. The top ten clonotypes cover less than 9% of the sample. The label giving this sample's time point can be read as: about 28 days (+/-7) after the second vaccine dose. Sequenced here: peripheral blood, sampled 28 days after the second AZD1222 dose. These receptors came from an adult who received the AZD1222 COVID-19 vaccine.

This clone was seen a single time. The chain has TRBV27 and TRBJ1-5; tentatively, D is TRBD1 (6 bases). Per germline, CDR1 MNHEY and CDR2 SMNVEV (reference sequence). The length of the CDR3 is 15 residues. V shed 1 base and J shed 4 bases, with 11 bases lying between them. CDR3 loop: CASSLFYRANQPQHF. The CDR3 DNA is TGTGCCAGCAGTTTATTCTACAGGGCAAATCAGCCCCAGCATTTT.

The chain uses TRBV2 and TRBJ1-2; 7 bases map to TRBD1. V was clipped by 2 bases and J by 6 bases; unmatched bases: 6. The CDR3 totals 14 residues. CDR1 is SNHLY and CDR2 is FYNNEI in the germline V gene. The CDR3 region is CASSEQGGRNGYTF. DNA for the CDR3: TGTGCCAGCAGTGAACAGGGGGGCAGGAATGGCTACACCTTC.

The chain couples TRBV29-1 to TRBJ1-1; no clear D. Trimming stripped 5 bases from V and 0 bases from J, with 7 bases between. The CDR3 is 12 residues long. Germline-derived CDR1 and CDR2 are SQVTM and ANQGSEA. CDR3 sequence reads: CSVRTVNTEAFF. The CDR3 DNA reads TGCAGCGTTCGGACGGTGAACACTGAAGCTTTCTTT.

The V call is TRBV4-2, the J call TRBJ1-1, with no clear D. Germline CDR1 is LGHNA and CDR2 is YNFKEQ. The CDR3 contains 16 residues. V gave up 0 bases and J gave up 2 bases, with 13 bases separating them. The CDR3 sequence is CASSQDRVKDNTEAFF. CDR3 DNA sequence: TGTGCCAGCAGCCAAGATCGGGTGAAGGATAACACTGAAGCTTTCTTT.

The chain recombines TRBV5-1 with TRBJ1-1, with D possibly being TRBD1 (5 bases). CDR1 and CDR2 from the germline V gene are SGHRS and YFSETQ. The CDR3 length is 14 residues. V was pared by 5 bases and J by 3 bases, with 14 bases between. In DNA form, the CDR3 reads TGCGCCAGCAGGTCCGGTGGGGGAGACACTGAAGCTTTCTTT. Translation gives CASRSGGGDTEAFF.

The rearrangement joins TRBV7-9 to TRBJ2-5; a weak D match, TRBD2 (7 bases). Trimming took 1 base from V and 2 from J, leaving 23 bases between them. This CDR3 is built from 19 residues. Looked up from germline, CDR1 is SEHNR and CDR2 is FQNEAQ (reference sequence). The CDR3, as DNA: TGTGCCAGCAGCTTAGAGGGGGGGAGGCCGGCACCGAATCAAGAGACCCAGTACTTC. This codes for CASSLEGGRPAPNQETQYF. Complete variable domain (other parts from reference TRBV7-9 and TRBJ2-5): DTGVSQNPRHKITKRGQNVTFRCDPISEHNRLYWYRQTLGQGPEFLTYFQNEAQLEKSRLLSDRFSAERPKGSFSTLEIQRTEQGDSAMYLCASSLEGGRPAPNQETQYFGPGTRLLVL.

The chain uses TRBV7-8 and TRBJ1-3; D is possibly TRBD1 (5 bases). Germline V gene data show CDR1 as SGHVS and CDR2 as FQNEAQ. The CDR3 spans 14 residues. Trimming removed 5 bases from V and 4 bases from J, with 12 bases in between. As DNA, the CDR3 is TGTGCCAGCAGCCGAGGGGCAGGCGGAAACACCATATATTTT. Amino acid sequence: CASSRGAGGNTIYF.

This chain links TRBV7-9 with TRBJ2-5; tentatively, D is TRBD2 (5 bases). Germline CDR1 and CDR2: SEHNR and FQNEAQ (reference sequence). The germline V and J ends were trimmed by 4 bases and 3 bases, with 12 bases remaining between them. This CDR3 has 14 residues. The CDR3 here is CASSWWRTEETQYF. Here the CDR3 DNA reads TGTGCCAGCAGCTGGTGGAGGACGGAAGAGACCCAGTACTTC.

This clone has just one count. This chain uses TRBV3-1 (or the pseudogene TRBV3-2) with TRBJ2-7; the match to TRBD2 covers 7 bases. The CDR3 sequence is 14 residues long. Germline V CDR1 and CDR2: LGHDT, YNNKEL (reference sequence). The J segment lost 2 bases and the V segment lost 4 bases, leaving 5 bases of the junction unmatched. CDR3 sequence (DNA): TGTGCCAGCAGCCTAGGGAGCGGGACCTACGAGCAGTACTTC. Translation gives CASSLGSGTYEQYF.

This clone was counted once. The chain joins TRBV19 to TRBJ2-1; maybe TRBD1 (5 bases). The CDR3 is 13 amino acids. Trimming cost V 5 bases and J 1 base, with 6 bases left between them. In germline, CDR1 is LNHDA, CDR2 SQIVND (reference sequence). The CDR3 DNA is TGTGCCAGTAGTGCAGGGTCCTACAATGAGCAGTTCTTC. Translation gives CASSAGSYNEQFF.

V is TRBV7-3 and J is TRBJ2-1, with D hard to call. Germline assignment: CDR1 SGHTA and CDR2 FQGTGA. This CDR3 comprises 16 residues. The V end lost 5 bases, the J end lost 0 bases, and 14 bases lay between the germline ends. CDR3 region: CASSPRARSSYNEQFF. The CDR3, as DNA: TGTGCCAGCAGCCCGCGAGCTAGGAGCTCCTACAATGAGCAGTTCTTC.

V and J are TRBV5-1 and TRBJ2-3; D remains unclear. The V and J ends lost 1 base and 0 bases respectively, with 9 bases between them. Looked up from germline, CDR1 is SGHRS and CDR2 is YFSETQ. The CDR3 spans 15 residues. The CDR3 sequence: CASSLTYPSTDTQYF. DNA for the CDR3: TGCGCCAGCAGCTTGACGTACCCCAGCACAGATACGCAGTATTTT.

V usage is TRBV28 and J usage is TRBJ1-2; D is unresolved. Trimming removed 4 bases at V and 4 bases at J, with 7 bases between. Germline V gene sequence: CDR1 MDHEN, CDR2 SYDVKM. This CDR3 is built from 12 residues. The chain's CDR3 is CASSSGVYGYTF. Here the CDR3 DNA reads TGTGCCAGCAGTTCTGGGGTCTATGGCTACACCTTC.